The entry below describes one TCR beta chain. Germline V gene sequence: CDR1 SGHDN, CDR2 FVKESK. Losses at the gene ends were 4 bases for V and 3 bases for J; bases not matched to a gene: 5. The CDR3 consists of 14 residues. The data were obtained in a study of cytomegalovirus exposure and HLA in healthy donors. This PCR relied on a set of 60 Vbeta primers and 13 Jbeta primers. The table came from immunoSEQ multiplex PCR; TCRdb's copy has only in-frame clones and leaves some out. The data contain under 120,000 clones, about 70% of them seen just once; the ten biggest clones take up roughly 2.7%. The TCR was taken from a man aged 50-59 years in good health and CMV-seropositive. The specimen sequenced was PBMCs. This chain links TRBV14 with TRBJ1-1, with 7 bases fitting TRBD1. The CDR3 bases are TGTGCCAGCAGCCCGATGACAGGGTACACTGAAGCTTTCTTT. Translation gives CASSPMTGYTEAFF.